This T cell receptor beta chain was recorded in a study of blood T cell repertoires in COVID-19. Clones were sequenced by immunoSEQ multiplex PCR, and TCRdb holds only the in-frame ones, with some missing. The sample consists of approximately 210,000 clones, about 85% of them appearing once. The CDR3 length is 16 residues. CDR1 SGHDN and CDR2 FVKESK come from the germline V gene. Deletions cut 0 bases from V and 4 bases from J, with 15 bases between. This chain uses TRBV14 with TRBJ1-1, with unresolved D. The source material was PBMCs or T cells enriched from blood (not recorded which). The TCR originated in a woman in her thirties who had recovered from COVID-19. CDR3 in DNA: TGTGCCAGCAGCCAAGATCCGGCGTGGCCGGGCACTGAAGCTTTCTTT. Translation gives CASSQDPAWPGTEAFF.